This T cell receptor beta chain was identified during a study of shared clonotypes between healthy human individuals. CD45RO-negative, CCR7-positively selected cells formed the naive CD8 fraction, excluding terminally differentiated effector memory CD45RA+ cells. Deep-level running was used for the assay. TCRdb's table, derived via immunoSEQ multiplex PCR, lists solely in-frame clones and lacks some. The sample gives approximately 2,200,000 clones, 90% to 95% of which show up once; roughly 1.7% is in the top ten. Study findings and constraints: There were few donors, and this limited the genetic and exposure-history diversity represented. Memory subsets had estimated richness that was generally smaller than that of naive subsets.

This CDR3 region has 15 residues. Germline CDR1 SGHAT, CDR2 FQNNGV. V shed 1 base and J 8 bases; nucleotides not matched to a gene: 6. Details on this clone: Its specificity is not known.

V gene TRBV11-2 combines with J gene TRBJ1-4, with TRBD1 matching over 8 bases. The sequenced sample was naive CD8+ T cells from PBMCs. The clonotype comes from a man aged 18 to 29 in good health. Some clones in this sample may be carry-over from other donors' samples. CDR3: CASSLVGTGAEKLFF. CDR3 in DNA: TGTGCCAGCAGCTTAGTTGGGACAGGCGCCGAAAAACTGTTTTTT.